This TCR beta chain was identified in a study of cytomegalovirus exposure and HLA in healthy donors. The CDR3 covers 15 residues. Germline V CDR1 and CDR2: SGHVS, FNYEAQ. V lost 5 bases to trimming and J lost 3 bases, with 14 bases between them. Use of 60 Vbeta and 13 Jbeta primers characterized the PCR. Using immunoSEQ multiplex PCR, the repertoire was profiled, and TCRdb retains in-frame clones only, with some absent. This sample has about 190,000 clones; over 75% occur once, and the top ten carry around 2%. This clone was seen only once. V usage is TRBV7-6 and J usage is TRBJ1-3, with TRBD1 as a possible D gene (5 bases). The TCR comes from a man between 18 and 29 years old in good health and CMV-seronegative. Material for sequencing was PBMCs. The CDR3 DNA reads TGTGCCAGCAGCCCCGACGGGACTTATGGAAACACCATATATTTT. This codes for CASSPDGTYGNTIYF.